This T cell receptor (beta chain) originates from a study of Tregs in tolerant kidney transplant recipients. The trim removed 7 bases at V and 3 bases at J, leaving 10 bases unmatched. The germline CDR1 and CDR2 sequences are SNHLY and FYNNEI. This CDR3 spans 15 amino acids. Findings and limits, study-wide: Some patients' samples used different primers over time, so nucleotide sequences weren't comparable. Few patients were studied, so findings need validation in larger groups.

Unstimulated Tregs (CD4+CD25+CD127-) and CD4+CD25- non-Tregs were sorted from PBMCs. Method: immunoSEQ multiplex PCR; TCRdb's copy keeps in-frame clones and lacks some. The table lists 100,000 to 120,000 clones, almost 90% of them singletons, with nearly 0.35% in the top ten. Comments on this clone: Antigen: not known.

The rearrangement uses TRBV2 and TRBJ2-7; 9 nucleotides line up with TRBD1. The starting material was CD4+ T cells from blood, obtained before the transplant. The source of this sequence is a human donor who received a combined kidney and bone marrow transplant. CDR3 sequence (DNA): TGTGCCAGCACCCGGGACAGGGCGGATATCTACGAGCAGTACTTC. Residues: CASTRDRADIYEQYF.